Below, 31 T cell receptor beta chains from the same sample are listed, as sequenced in a study of T cell responses to AZD1222 COVID-19 vaccine. Sequencing was performed with immunoSEQ multiplex PCR; in TCRdb, only in-frame clones are kept and a portion is missing. The profile shows 150,000 to 200,000 clones, about 93% of them singletons. This specimen was peripheral blood, taken 28 days after the second AZD1222 dose. The origin of the receptors is an adult who received the AZD1222 COVID-19 vaccine.

The count of this clone is one. The chain carries TRBV30 and TRBJ2-1, with TRBD2 matching 7 bases. In germline, CDR1 is GTSNPN, CDR2 SVGIG (reference sequence). CDR3 length: 15 residues. V shed 1 base, J shed 4 bases, and the junction held 7 bases outside the gene matches. The CDR3 sequence is CAWSGAGTTYNEQFF. Here the CDR3 DNA reads TGTGCCTGGAGTGGCGCTGGGACTACTTACAATGAGCAGTTCTTC.

This chain links TRBV4-3 with TRBJ2-3; possibly TRBD2 for D (5 bases). The CDR3 runs 17 residues. V shed 3 bases and J shed 0 bases, with 16 bases lying between them. Germline CDR1 LGHNA, CDR2 YSLEER. In nucleotides, the CDR3 is TGCGCCAGCAGCCAGTTCTCATCGCGGGCTAGCACAGATACGCAGTATTTT. This sequence encodes CASSQFSSRASTDTQYF.

The chain has TRBV20-1 and TRBJ1-6; the D is unclear. The CDR3 is made up of 14 amino acids. V lost 3 bases and J 6 bases, leaving 12 bases between the germline ends. CDR1 and CDR2 from the germline V gene are DFQATT and SNEGSKA (reference sequence). In nucleotides, the CDR3 is TGCAGTGCTAGTAGTGGGCAGATTAATTCACCCCTCCACTTT. Protein sequence: CSASSGQINSPLHF.

V usage is TRBV19 and J usage is TRBJ2-1; 7 bases align to TRBD2. The CDR3 is 15 residues long. Germline loops: CDR1 LNHDA, CDR2 SQIVND (reference sequence). J lost 0 bases, V lost 3 bases, and 2 bases had no gene match. In DNA, the CDR3 is TGTGCCAGTAGTATTTGGGAGGGCTCCTACAATGAGCAGTTCTTC. It yields the protein CASSIWEGSYNEQFF.

This clone has only one observation. The chain links TRBV7-9 to TRBJ2-1; D remains ambiguous. There are 14 residues in the CDR3. Trimming stripped 2 bases from V and 0 bases from J, with 5 bases between. Germline lookup yields CDR1 SEHNR and CDR2 FQNEAQ (reference sequence). The CDR3 bases are TGTGCCAGCAGCTTACTGGACTCCTACAATGAGCAGTTCTTC. Translation gives CASSLLDSYNEQFF. Full variable domain (missing parts from reference TRBV7-9 and TRBJ2-1): DTGVSQNPRHKITKRGQNVTFRCDPISEHNRLYWYRQTLGQGPEFLTYFQNEAQLEKSRLLSDRFSAERPKGSFSTLEIQRTEQGDSAMYLCASSLLDSYNEQFFGPGTRLTVL.

The rearrangement joins TRBV5-1 to TRBJ1-5, with TRBD1 as a possible D gene (5 bases). The V and J ends lost 4 bases and 0 bases respectively, with 11 bases between them. This CDR3 is built from 15 residues. CDR1 and CDR2 (germline): SGHRS, YFSETQ. The CDR3 region has the DNA TGCGCCAGCAGCCCCCAGGGAGATAGCAATCAGCCCCAGCATTTT. Its protein is CASSPQGDSNQPQHF.

The rearrangement links TRBV2 to TRBJ2-7; D is perhaps TRBD2 (7 bases). The germline V gene has CDR1 SNHLY and CDR2 FYNNEI. This CDR3 is 14 amino acids long. V was shortened by 7 bases and J by 0 bases, with 13 bases between the two germline ends. The CDR3 sequence: CASTRGGSSYEQYF. The CDR3 region has the DNA TGTGCCAGCACTAGGGGGGGAAGCTCCTACGAGCAGTACTTC.

The V and J genes are TRBV7-3 and TRBJ1-1; TRBD1 might be the D (5 bases). Germline assignment: CDR1 SGHTA and CDR2 FQGTGA. The CDR3 runs 14 residues. V dropped 5 bases and J dropped 8 bases, with 18 bases sitting between them. DNA for the CDR3: TGTGCCAGCAGCCTCGGGACGACAAACGCCGAAGCTTTCTTT. Translating gives CASSLGTTNAEAFF.

The rearrangement links TRBV15 to TRBJ2-1; D not certain. V was pared by 0 bases and J by 4 bases, with 10 bases between. Looked up from germline, CDR1 is LNHNV and CDR2 is YYDKDF (reference sequence). The CDR3 runs to 15 residues. The DNA for the CDR3 is TGTGCCACCAGCAGAGATCGCGGTTCGTACAATGAGCAGTTCTTC. Protein sequence: CATSRDRGSYNEQFF.

Only a few counts were recorded for this clone. The rearrangement links TRBV6-4 to TRBJ2-3, with D unclear. From germline, CDR1 is MRHNA and CDR2 SNTAGT. V shed 3 bases and J shed 2 bases, with 9 bases lying between them. The CDR3 is 14 amino acids. The CDR3: CASSESQDTDTQYF. CDR3 DNA sequence: TGTGCCAGCAGTGAATCGCAGGACACAGATACGCAGTATTTT.

This chain uses TRBV11-1 with TRBJ1-1; maybe TRBD1 (5 bases). The CDR3 is 12 amino acids. Trimming removed 7 bases from V and 4 bases from J, with 10 bases in between. Germline V gives CDR1 SGHAT, CDR2 FQDESV (reference sequence). CDR3 sequence reads: CASTRGGTEAFF. DNA for the CDR3: TGTGCCAGCACCCGGGGGGGCACTGAAGCTTTCTTT.

This clone appeared a single time. This chain joins TRBV10-2 and TRBJ2-1; 9 bases are a match to TRBD2. The CDR3 contains 13 residues. After removal of 7 bases from V and 6 bases from J, the junction contained 4 bases not matched to a gene. Germline CDR1 is WSHSY and CDR2 is SAAADI. CDR3 coding DNA: TGCGCCAGCAAGACTAGCGGTACCAATGAGCAGTTCTTC. The encoded protein is CASKTSGTNEQFF.

The chain has TRBV6-5 and TRBJ2-1; maybe TRBD2 (7 bases). Trimming shortened V by 0 bases and J by 2 bases, and 11 bases separated the two germline ends. The CDR3 consists of 16 residues. Germline V CDR1 and CDR2: MNHEY, SVGAGI. The CDR3 DNA reads as TGTGCCAGCAGTTACTCGAAAGGGGGGGCCTACAATGAGCAGTTCTTC. Encoded protein: CASSYSKGGAYNEQFF.

This sequence joins TRBV13 and TRBJ1-2, with a tentative D call TRBD1 (5 bases). Looked up from germline, CDR1 is PRHDT and CDR2 is FYEKMQ (reference sequence). CDR3 size: 14 residues. With 2 bases removed from V and 3 bases from J, the gap between germline ends came to 10 bases. The CDR3 loop is CASSLKGLDYGYTF. The CDR3 DNA is TGTGCCAGCAGCTTAAAGGGACTGGACTATGGCTACACCTTC.

This clone has just one count. As DNA, the CDR3 is TGTGCCAGCAGTTCAGGGTTTAACTACAATGAGCAGTTCTTC. Residues: CASSSGFNYNEQFF. J is TRBJ2-1 and V is TRBV28, with a tentative D call TRBD1 (5 bases). The germline CDR1 and CDR2 sequences are MDHEN and SYDVKM. This CDR3 is built from 14 residues. Trimming left V 4 bases short and J 3 bases short, with 10 bases between.

Only one count was recorded for this clone. The rearrangement links TRBV4-1 to TRBJ2-1; D is unclear. The V gene's germline CDR1 is MGHRA and CDR2 YSYEKL. The CDR3 is made up of 16 amino acids. Trimming pared 0 bases from V and 0 bases from J, leaving 9 bases between. DNA for the CDR3: TGCGCCAGCAGCCAAGAGGCCGTGAGCTCCTACAATGAGCAGTTCTTC. It is translated as CASSQEAVSSYNEQFF.

The chain links TRBV2 to TRBJ1-1; a possible D gene is TRBD1 (6 bases). CDR1 and CDR2 from the germline V gene are SNHLY and FYNNEI. The CDR3 covers 15 residues. V gave up 3 bases and J gave up 2 bases, with 13 bases separating them. As DNA, the CDR3 is TGTGCCAGCAGTGAGTCGGCCAGGGGCAACACTGAAGCTTTCTTT. As protein: CASSESARGNTEAFF.

The chain recombines TRBV6-5 with TRBJ1-1; no firm D call. The CDR3 spans 15 residues. Germline values: CDR1 MNHEY, CDR2 SVGAGI. Deletions cut 7 bases from V and 2 bases from J, with 17 bases between. CDR3 loop: CASTPGKGPNTEAFF. CDR3 sequence (DNA): TGTGCCAGCACCCCTGGTAAAGGTCCCAACACTGAAGCTTTCTTT.

V usage is TRBV11-2 and J usage is TRBJ2-1, with a possible D match to TRBD2 (5 bases). The ends were cut back, 5 bases at V and 8 bases at J, with 19 bases in the middle. The CDR3 extends over 15 amino acids. The germline CDR1 and CDR2 sequences are SGHAT and FQNNGV. CDR3 residues: CASSPLTRAGYEQFF. The CDR3, as DNA: TGTGCCAGCAGCCCCCTGACCCGGGCGGGCTATGAGCAGTTCTTC.

The rearrangement links TRBV7-2 to TRBJ2-3; D may be TRBD1 or TRBD2 (5 bases each). This CDR3 has 15 residues. CDR1 is SGHTA, CDR2 FQGNSA, per germline. Trimming removed 7 bases at V and 2 bases at J, with 16 bases between. The CDR3 DNA follows: TGTGCCAGCAACCCGGGGCGAGGCTACACAGATACGCAGTATTTT. Amino acid sequence: CASNPGRGYTDTQYF.

Only one count was recorded for this clone. V and J are TRBV9 and TRBJ2-5; 12 nucleotides align to TRBD1. Trimming at V came to 7 bases and at J to 4 bases, leaving 5 bases not matched to a gene. The CDR3 loop spans 14 amino acids. CDR1 and CDR2 (germline): SGDLS, YYNGEE. CDR3 nucleotides: TGTGCCAGCCAACCGGGACAGGGGGCAGAGACCCAGTACTTC. It encodes CASQPGQGAETQYF.

The count of this clone is one. The chain links TRBV28 to TRBJ1-2; D remains ambiguous. The germline gives CDR1 MDHEN, CDR2 SYDVKM. Trimming cost V 3 bases and J 1 base, with 3 bases left between them. This CDR3 spans 12 amino acids. CDR3 region: CASSFNNYGYTF. CDR3 nucleotide sequence: TGTGCCAGCAGTTTTAATAACTATGGCTACACCTTC.

This rearrangement joins TRBV10-1 to TRBJ2-3; D remains ambiguous. Looked up from germline, CDR1 is WNHNN and CDR2 is SYGVQD (reference sequence). Trimming took 10 bases from V and 1 from J, leaving 12 bases between them. The CDR3 consists of 13 residues. CDR3 coding DNA: TGCGCCACCCTGACTCCTTGCACAGATACGCAGTATTTT. It codes for CATLTPCTDTQYF.

The V call is TRBV27, the J call TRBJ2-7; D call uncertain. Trimming removed 1 base at V and 2 bases at J, with 9 bases between. This CDR3 contains 14 residues. From germline, CDR1 is MNHEY and CDR2 SMNVEV (reference sequence). The CDR3 DNA reads TGTGCCAGCAGTTTATTTGGCACCACCTACGAGCAGTACTTC. It translates to CASSLFGTTYEQYF.

The chain uses TRBV2 and TRBJ1-1; D may be TRBD1 (6 bases). Germline V gene sequence: CDR1 SNHLY, CDR2 FYNNEI. The CDR3 has 15 residues. V gave up 8 bases and J gave up 1 base, with 17 bases separating them. The CDR3 is CASLFGGRGNTEAFF. As DNA, the CDR3 is TGTGCCAGCTTATTCGGGGGGCGCGGGAACACTGAAGCTTTCTTT. Together with reference TRBV2 and TRBJ1-1, the CDR3 gives the full variable domain: EPEVTQTPSHQVTQMGQEVILRCVPISNHLYFYWYRQILGQKVEFLVSFYNNEISEKSEIFDDQFSVERPDGSNFTLKIRSTKLEDSAMYFCASLFGGRGNTEAFFGQGTRLTVV.

V usage is TRBV4-1 and J usage is TRBJ2-7, with 8 nucleotides matching TRBD1. J gave up 2 bases and V 3 bases, and 15 bases lay outside the gene matches. The CDR3 is 18 residues long. The germline V gene encodes CDR1 MGHRA and CDR2 YSYEKL. The CDR3 coding sequence is TGCGCCAGCAGCCACCGGACAGGGCCTTTTACTAAAACCTACGAGCAGTACTTC. Protein product: CASSHRTGPFTKTYEQYF.

The genes are TRBV27 and TRBJ1-2, with 7 bases lining up with TRBD1. J was trimmed by 9 bases and V by 2 bases; bases with no gene match: 6. Per germline, CDR1 MNHEY and CDR2 SMNVEV (reference sequence). There are 13 residues in the CDR3. CDR3 sequence reads: CASSLGRGWSYTF. The CDR3 DNA follows: TGTGCCAGCAGTTTAGGCAGGGGGTGGAGCTACACCTTC.

The rearrangement links TRBV2 to TRBJ2-3; tentatively, D is TRBD1 (6 bases). Germline assignment: CDR1 SNHLY and CDR2 FYNNEI. This CDR3 spans 15 amino acids. V shed 5 bases and J shed 2 bases, with 14 bases lying between them. This chain's CDR3 is CASSLTRGFTDTQYF. The CDR3 region has the DNA TGTGCCAGCAGTTTAACGAGGGGGTTCACAGATACGCAGTATTTT.

This clone was recorded a few times. The chain joins TRBV5-5 to TRBJ1-2, with TRBD1 as a possible D gene (5 bases). Per the germline V gene, CDR1 is SGHKS and CDR2 is YYEKEE (reference sequence). CDR3 size: 15 residues. Trimming left V 4 bases short and J 0 bases short, with 13 bases between. The CDR3 bases are TGTGCCAGCAGCCCCTGGCAGGGAGCTAACTATGGCTACACCTTC. It yields the protein CASSPWQGANYGYTF.

The sample holds one count of this clone. This sequence joins TRBV30 and TRBJ1-2, with a tentative D call TRBD1 (5 bases). CDR3 length: 14 residues. Trimming stripped 2 bases from V and 4 bases from J, with 14 bases between. CDR1 and CDR2 from the germline V gene are GTSNPN and SVGIG (reference sequence). The CDR3 region has the DNA TGTGCCTGGAGTATAGTGGGGGGTGGCTATGGCTACACCTTC. It codes for CAWSIVGGGYGYTF.

On this clone: Other nucleotide sequences from this sample produce the same CDR3. This rearrangement joins TRBV2 to TRBJ2-7; 13 bases line up with TRBD2. CDR3 length equals 18 residues. CDR1 and CDR2 from the germline V gene are SNHLY and FYNNEI. The ends lost 6 bases at V and 0 bases at J; junction bases unmatched: 11. This CDR3 is CASRALGLAGSSSYEQYF. The CDR3 nucleotides are TGTGCCAGCAGGGCCTTGGGACTAGCGGGATCTAGCTCCTACGAGCAGTACTTC.